These 25 T cell receptor beta chains came from one sample sequenced in a study of response to subunit inactivated influenza vaccine. Each CDR3 protein gets one entry after TCRdb re-called the RT-PCR reads with MiXCR. This table holds roughly 650,000 distinct CDR3 sequences, 12% to 15% found once. The starting material was PBMCs from blood, obtained around 14 days before vaccination. These receptors were obtained from a man aged 50-60 years who received an inactivated influenza vaccine.

The rearrangement uses TRBV11-2 and TRBJ2-3; TRBD2 matches at 10 bases. The CDR3 consists of 16 residues. V gave up 5 bases and J gave up 4 bases; unmatched junction bases: 9. CDR1 and CDR2 (germline): SGHAT, FQNNGV. CDR3 bases: TGTGCCAGCAGCGAGGAGCGGGGGGGATTCCCAGATACGCAGTATTTT. This sequence encodes CASSEERGGFPDTQYF.

The chain joins TRBV5-4 to TRBJ2-1, with D perhaps given as TRBD1 or TRBD2 (5 bases each). V lost 1 base to trimming and J lost 10 bases, with 21 bases between them. CDR3 size: 16 residues. Germline-derived CDR1 and CDR2 are SGHNT and YYREEE (reference sequence). The CDR3 nucleotides read TGTGCCAGCAGCTTGAGAGGGGCGTCTACCCTAGGCGAGCAGTTCTTC. It encodes CASSLRGASTLGEQFF.

This chain uses TRBV5-1 with TRBJ2-5; the match to TRBD2 covers 9 bases. The CDR3 extends over 15 amino acids. The germline gives CDR1 SGHRS, CDR2 YFSETQ. V trimming: 3 bases; J trimming: 3 bases; junction bases outside the gene matches: 6. This CDR3 is CASSSVAGVEETQYF. The CDR3 DNA follows: TGCGCCAGCAGCTCAGTAGCGGGAGTAGAAGAGACCCAGTACTTC.

The chain combines TRBV10-3 with TRBJ2-5; D is unclear. This CDR3 region has 11 residues. V gave up 10 bases and J gave up 5 bases, with 11 bases separating them. The germline V gene has CDR1 ENHRY and CDR2 SYGVKD. CDR3 nucleotide sequence: TGTGCCAGCGCACAAAGGGAGACCCAGTACTTC. It is translated as CASAQRETQYF.

The chain joins TRBV7-8 to TRBJ2-7; 10 bases align to TRBD2. V gave up 2 bases and J gave up 3 bases; unmatched junction bases: 7. Germline CDR1 and CDR2: SGHVS and FQNEAQ. The CDR3 length is 16 residues. The CDR3 DNA reads TGTGCCAGCAGCTTAACCACCGGGACTAGCGTCTACGAGCAGTACTTC. Translating it yields CASSLTTGTSVYEQYF.

In DNA form, the CDR3 reads TGTGCCAGCAGTGAATCACAGGTAGCCAAAAACATTCAGTACTTC. Amino acids: CASSESQVAKNIQYF. The chain couples TRBV25-1 to TRBJ2-4; TRBD1 is a possible D gene (5 bases). This CDR3 has 15 amino acids. Germline CDR1 and CDR2: MGHDK and SYGVNS. Trimming took off 1 base at V and 0 bases at J, with 7 bases between the two ends.

Comment on this clonotype: One junction end disagrees with the germline gene, perhaps due to a read error. For the CDR3, the DNA is TGTGCCAGCAGCTTGGTTGCAGGGTACGGGCAGTACTTC. The encoded protein is CASSLVAGYGQYF. V usage is TRBV5-6 and J usage is TRBJ2-7; possibly TRBD1 for D (5 bases). The CDR3 length is 13 residues. Germline CDR1 and CDR2: SGHDT and YYEEEE.

At least ten counts were recorded for this clonotype. The genes are TRBV7-2 and TRBJ1-5, with D possibly being TRBD1 (6 bases). This CDR3 has 14 residues. Trimming took 5 bases from V and 4 from J, leaving 12 bases between them. Looked up from germline, CDR1 is SGHTA and CDR2 is FQGNSA. This chain's CDR3 is CASSATGINQPQHF. The CDR3 region has the DNA TGTGCCAGCAGCGCAACAGGGATAAATCAGCCCCAGCATTTT.

Many counts were recorded for this clonotype. The genes are TRBV7-8 and TRBJ1-4; tentative D call: TRBD1 (6 bases). Germline CDR1 reads SGHVS; CDR2 reads FQNEAQ. Trimming left V 3 bases short and J 4 bases short, with 12 bases between. The CDR3 covers 15 residues. This chain's CDR3 is CASSFEGGRNEKLFF. DNA of the CDR3: TGTGCCAGCAGCTTCGAGGGGGGGCGTAATGAAAAACTGTTTTTT. The full variable domain, in which reference TRBV7-8 and TRBJ1-4 provide the parts outside the CDR3, is GAGVSQSPRYKVAKRGQDVALRCDPISGHVSLFWYQQALGQGPEFLTYFQNEAQLDKSGLPSDRFFAERPEGSVSTLKIQRTQQEDSAVYLCASSFEGGRNEKLFFGSGTQLSVL.

This chain connects TRBV3-1 to TRBJ1-1, with D tentatively TRBD1 (6 bases). V lost 0 bases to trimming and J lost 4 bases, with 15 bases between them. The length of the CDR3 is 16 residues. In germline, CDR1 is LGHDT, CDR2 YNNKEL (reference sequence). CDR3 coding DNA: TGTGCCAGCAGCCAAGACGGGACACAGAGTTCCACTGAAGCTTTCTTT. Translating it yields CASSQDGTQSSTEAFF.

There are a few counts of this clonotype. The chain combines TRBV7-2 with TRBJ2-5; D is undetermined. CDR1 is SGHTA, CDR2 FQGNSA, per germline. The CDR3 has 13 amino acids. V was clipped by 5 bases and J by 7 bases, with 14 bases between them. The DNA of the CDR3 is TGTGCCAGCAGCCCACCGCCAGTTTTGACCCAGTACTTC. Translation: CASSPPPVLTQYF.

V is TRBV15 and J is TRBJ1-1; tentative D call: TRBD1 (5 bases). Per germline, CDR1 LNHNV and CDR2 YYDKDF (reference sequence). CDR3 length: 14 amino acids. Deletions cut 0 bases from V and 8 bases from J, with 13 bases between. Written as DNA, the CDR3 is TGTGCCACCAGCAGAGATTTGGGGGGTAAAGAAGCTTTCTTT. Translated, it gives CATSRDLGGKEAFF.

The chain carries TRBV10-3 and TRBJ2-2; D gene unclear. Germline V gives CDR1 ENHRY, CDR2 SYGVKD. The CDR3 totals 13 residues. V was trimmed by 11 bases and J by 2 bases, leaving 12 bases between them. The CDR3 loop reads CAATSVNTGELFF. The CDR3 DNA reads as TGTGCCGCCACGTCGGTCAACACCGGGGAGCTGTTTTTT.

This clonotype was seen a handful of times. The J gene is TRBJ1-6, the V gene TRBV5-5; possibly TRBD1 for D (5 bases). The CDR3 is 14 residues long. V was cut by 0 bases and J by 8 bases, with 9 bases left in between. The germline V gene encodes CDR1 SGHKS and CDR2 YYEKEE (reference sequence). CDR3: CASSLEGTDSPLHF. CDR3 DNA sequence: TGTGCCAGCAGCTTGGAAGGGACCGATTCACCCCTCCACTTT. The whole variable domain, filled in from reference TRBV5-5 and TRBJ1-6, reads DAGVTQSPTHLIKTRGQQVTLRCSPISGHKSVSWYQQVLGQGPQFIFQYYEKEERGRGNFPDRFSARQFPNYSSELNVNALLLGDSALYLCASSLEGTDSPLHFGNGTRLTVT.

The chain joins TRBV20-1 to TRBJ2-1; 8 bases are shared with TRBD2. This CDR3 region has 15 residues. The germline CDR1 and CDR2 sequences are DFQATT and SNEGSKA (reference sequence). Unmatched junction bases numbered 5, after V lost 0 bases and J lost 4 bases. CDR3 residues: CSARDYLAGYNEQFF. DNA for the CDR3: TGCAGTGCTAGAGATTACCTAGCGGGTTACAATGAGCAGTTCTTC.

The table lists this clonotype with a few counts. This chain uses TRBV19 with TRBJ1-5; no firm D call. The CDR3 is 12 amino acids. Germline CDR1 LNHDA, CDR2 SQIVND (reference sequence). V lost 4 bases and J 6 bases, leaving 7 bases between the germline ends. DNA for the CDR3: TGTGCCAGTAGTACCTGGAGTCAGCCCCAGCATTTT. Its translation is CASSTWSQPQHF.

There are a few counts of this clonotype. The chain couples TRBV29-1 to TRBJ2-1; TRBD2 agrees at 8 bases. Germline values: CDR1 SQVTM, CDR2 ANQGSEA. The CDR3 length is 12 residues. Trimming removed 6 bases from V and 9 bases from J; junction bases left unmatched: 7. CDR3 loop: CSVAGLVIEQFF. The CDR3 nucleotides read TGCAGCGTGGCGGGACTAGTCATTGAGCAGTTCTTC.

The J gene is TRBJ1-6, the V gene TRBV4-1, with a tentative D call TRBD1 (6 bases). The germline V and J ends were trimmed by 1 base and 6 bases, with 10 bases remaining between them. Germline V CDR1 and CDR2: MGHRA, YSYEKL. This CDR3 has 15 amino acids. CDR3 bases: TGCGCCAGCAGCCAAGGGTCAGGGGCTAATTCACCCCTCCACTTT. It specifies CASSQGSGANSPLHF.

This clonotype was seen ten or more times. Relative to the germline gene, one junction end is altered; a read error may explain this. This chain connects TRBV5-1 to TRBJ2-5, with no clear D. The CDR3 covers 12 residues. Germline CDR1 SGHRS, CDR2 YFSETQ. The CDR3 DNA follows: TGTGCCAGCAGCCTCGCCCGGGAGACCCAGTACTTC. Protein product: CASSLARETQYF.

In this sample, this clonotype turned up a few times. The chain combines TRBV11-2 with TRBJ1-1; D is uncertain. This CDR3 has 14 residues. Germline CDR1 is SGHAT and CDR2 is FQNNGV. The V end was cut by 4 bases, the J end by 0 bases, with 9 bases between. The CDR3 region has the DNA TGTGCCAGCAGCTCGCAGGAGATGAACACTGAAGCTTTCTTT. Residues: CASSSQEMNTEAFF.

This chain joins TRBV4-1 and TRBJ2-1; 11 bases align to TRBD2. The CDR3 runs 17 residues. V trimming: 0 bases; J trimming: 8 bases; junction bases outside the gene matches: 9. In germline, CDR1 is MGHRA, CDR2 YSYEKL. In DNA form, the CDR3 reads TGCGCCAGCAGCCAAGAACATCGGCTAGCGGGAGGAGATGAGCAGTTCTTC. It encodes CASSQEHRLAGGDEQFF.

This chain uses TRBV12-3 or TRBV12-4 with TRBJ2-3; D unclear. The CDR3 contains 13 residues. Trimming removed 1 base from V and 6 bases from J, with 8 bases in between. The CDR3 reads CASSLGNPDTQYF. CDR3 nucleotides: TGTGCCAGCAGTTTAGGAAATCCGGATACGCAGTATTTT.

In this sample, this clonotype turned up a few times. The J gene is TRBJ2-1, the V gene TRBV20-1; D perhaps matches TRBD2 (6 bases). V was trimmed by 6 bases and J by 7 bases, leaving 16 bases between them. Germline V CDR1 and CDR2: DFQATT, SNEGSKA (reference sequence). The CDR3 is 13 residues long. CDR3 protein: CSADRGSRNEQFF. CDR3 nucleotide sequence: TGCAGTGCCGACCGGGGGTCCCGGAATGAGCAGTTCTTC.

At least ten counts were recorded for this clonotype. The chain is built from TRBV18 and TRBJ1-4, with 8 bases that match TRBD1. The germline CDR1 and CDR2 sequences are KGHSH and LQKENI. Trimming took 3 bases from V and 8 from J; bases not matched to a gene: 5. The CDR3 spans 14 residues. The chain's CDR3 is CASSPTQGEEKLFF. CDR3 DNA: TGTGCCAGCTCACCTACACAGGGGGAAGAAAAACTGTTTTTT.

V usage is TRBV12-3 or TRBV12-4 and J usage is TRBJ2-1; 7 positions agree with TRBD2. Trimming removed 6 bases from V and 1 base from J; junction bases left unmatched: 9. There are 16 residues in the CDR3. CDR3 DNA: TGTGCCAGCAGGCTACCGGGCGGGAGTTCCTACAATGAGCAGTTCTTC. Translation gives CASRLPGGSSYNEQFF.